The TCR beta chain under discussion was sequenced for a study of blood T cell repertoires in COVID-19. The wider study: Material from acute and convalescent COVID-19 was sourced from the United States, Italy and Spain. T cells, B-cell-depleted T cells, or PBMCs supplied cDNA or gDNA.

Remarks on this clone: Being one base from a much bigger clone, this may be a read error. The same CDR3 also results from other DNA sequences found in this sample.

Per the germline V gene, CDR1 is LGHDT and CDR2 is YNNKEL (reference sequence). CDR3 length equals 14 residues. Trimming left V 1 base short and J 1 base short, with 7 bases between. In the original processing: Reference gene primer amplification gave nucleated cell count estimates. TCRdb's copy holds only in-frame clones and misses some; the assay was immunoSEQ multiplex PCR. For V, J and clone size, that table is used; D and trimming come from the DNA. Of over 200,000 clones in the sample, 70% to 85% were seen once. The chain links TRBV3-1 (or the pseudogene TRBV3-2) to TRBJ1-1, with no clear D. This receptor was identified in a woman older than 75 with acute or convalescent COVID-19. The sequenced sample was peripheral blood. The CDR3 reads CASSQAGSNTEAFF. The CDR3 bases are TGTGCCAGCAGCCAAGCAGGTTCGAACACTGAAGCTTTCTTT.